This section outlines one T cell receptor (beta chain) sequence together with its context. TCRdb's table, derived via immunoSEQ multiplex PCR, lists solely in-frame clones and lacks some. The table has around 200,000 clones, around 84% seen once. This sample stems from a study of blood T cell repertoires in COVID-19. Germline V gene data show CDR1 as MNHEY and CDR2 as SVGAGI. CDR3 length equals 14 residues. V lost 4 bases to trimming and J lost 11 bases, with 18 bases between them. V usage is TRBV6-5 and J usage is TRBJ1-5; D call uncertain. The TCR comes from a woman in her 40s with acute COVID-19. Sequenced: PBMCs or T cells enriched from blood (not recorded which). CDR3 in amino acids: CASSSRGLIVAQHF. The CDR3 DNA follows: TGTGCCAGCAGTTCTCGAGGTCTGATCGTGGCCCAGCATTTT.